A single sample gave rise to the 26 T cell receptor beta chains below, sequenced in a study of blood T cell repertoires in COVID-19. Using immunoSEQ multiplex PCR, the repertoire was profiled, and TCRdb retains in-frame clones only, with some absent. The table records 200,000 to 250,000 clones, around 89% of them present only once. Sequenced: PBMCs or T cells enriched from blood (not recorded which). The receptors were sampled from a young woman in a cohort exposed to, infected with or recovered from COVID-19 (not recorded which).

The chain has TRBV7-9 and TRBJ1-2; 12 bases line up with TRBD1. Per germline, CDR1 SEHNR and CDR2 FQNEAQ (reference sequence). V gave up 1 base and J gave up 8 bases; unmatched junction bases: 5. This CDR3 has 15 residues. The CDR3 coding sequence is TGTGCCAGCAGCTTAGGATCCGGGACAGGGGGCGGCTACACCTTC. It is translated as CASSLGSGTGGGYTF.

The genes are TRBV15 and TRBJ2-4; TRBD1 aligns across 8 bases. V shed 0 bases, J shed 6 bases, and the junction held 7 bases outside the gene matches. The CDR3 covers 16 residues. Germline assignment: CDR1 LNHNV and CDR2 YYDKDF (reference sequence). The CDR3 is CATSRDGSGTGNIQYF. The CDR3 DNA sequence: TGTGCCACCAGCAGAGATGGTTCAGGGACAGGAAACATTCAGTACTTC. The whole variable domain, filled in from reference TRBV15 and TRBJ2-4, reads DAMVIQNPRYQVTQFGKPVTLSCSQTLNHNVMYWYQQKSSQAPKLLFHYYDKDFNNEADTPDNFQSRRPNTSFCFLDIRSPGLGDTAMYLCATSRDGSGTGNIQYFGAGTRLSVL.

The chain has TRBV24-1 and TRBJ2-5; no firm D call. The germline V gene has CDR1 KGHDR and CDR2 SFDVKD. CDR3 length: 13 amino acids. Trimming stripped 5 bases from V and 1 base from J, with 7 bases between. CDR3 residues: CATSGGSQETQYF. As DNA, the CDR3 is TGTGCCACCAGTGGTGGCAGCCAAGAGACCCAGTACTTC.

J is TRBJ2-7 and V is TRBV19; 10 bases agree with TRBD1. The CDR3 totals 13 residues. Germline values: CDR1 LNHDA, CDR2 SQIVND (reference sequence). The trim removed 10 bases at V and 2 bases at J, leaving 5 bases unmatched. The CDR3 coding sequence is TGTGCCACCAAGGACAGGGGGACCTACGAGCAGTACTTC. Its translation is CATKDRGTYEQYF. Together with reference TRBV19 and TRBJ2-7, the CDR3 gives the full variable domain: DGGITQSPKYLFRKEGQNVTLSCEQNLNHDAMYWYRQDPGQGLRLIYYSQIVNDFQKGDIAEGYSVSREKKESFPLTVTSAQKNPTAFYLCATKDRGTYEQYFGPGTRLTVT.

DNA for the CDR3: TGTGCCAGCAGCCAACCCGGGGAACAGCCCCAGCATTTT. This sequence encodes CASSQPGEQPQHF. The chain couples TRBV3-1 (or the pseudogene TRBV3-2) to TRBJ1-5; no definite D call. Looked up from germline, CDR1 is LGHDT and CDR2 is YNNKEL (reference sequence). Deletions cut 2 bases from V and 7 bases from J, with 9 bases between. This CDR3 contains 13 residues.

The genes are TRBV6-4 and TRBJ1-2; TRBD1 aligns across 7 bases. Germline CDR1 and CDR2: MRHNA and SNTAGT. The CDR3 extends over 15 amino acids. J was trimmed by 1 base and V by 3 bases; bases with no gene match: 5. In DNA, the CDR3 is TGTGCCAGCAGTGAAACGGGACAGATTAACTATGGCTACACCTTC. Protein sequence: CASSETGQINYGYTF.

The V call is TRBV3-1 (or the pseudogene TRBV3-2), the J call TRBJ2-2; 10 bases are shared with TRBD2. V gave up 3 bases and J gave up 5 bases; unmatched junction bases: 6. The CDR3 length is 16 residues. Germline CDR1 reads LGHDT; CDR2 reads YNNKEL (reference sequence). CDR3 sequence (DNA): TGTGCCAGCAGCCACCTAGAGCGGGAGGGGACCGGGGAGCTGTTTTTT. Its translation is CASSHLEREGTGELFF.

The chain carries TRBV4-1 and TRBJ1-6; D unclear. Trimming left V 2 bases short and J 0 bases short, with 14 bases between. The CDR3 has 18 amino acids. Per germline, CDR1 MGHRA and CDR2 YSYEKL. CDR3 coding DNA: TGCGCCAGCAGCCAAACCCCCAGGCCGAGCTCCTATAATTCACCCCTCCACTTT. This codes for CASSQTPRPSSYNSPLHF.

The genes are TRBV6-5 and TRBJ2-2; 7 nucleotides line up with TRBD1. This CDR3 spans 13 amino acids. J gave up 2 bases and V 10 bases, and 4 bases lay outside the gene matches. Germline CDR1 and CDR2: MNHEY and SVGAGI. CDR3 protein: CATGTANTGELFF. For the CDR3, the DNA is TGTGCCACGGGGACAGCTAACACCGGGGAGCTGTTTTTT.

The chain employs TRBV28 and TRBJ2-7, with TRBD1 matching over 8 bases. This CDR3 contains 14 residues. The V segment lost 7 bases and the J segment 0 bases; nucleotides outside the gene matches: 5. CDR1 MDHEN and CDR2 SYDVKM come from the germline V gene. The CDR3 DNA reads TGTGCCAGCACCTCCGGGACAGGCTCCTACGAGCAGTACTTC. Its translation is CASTSGTGSYEQYF.

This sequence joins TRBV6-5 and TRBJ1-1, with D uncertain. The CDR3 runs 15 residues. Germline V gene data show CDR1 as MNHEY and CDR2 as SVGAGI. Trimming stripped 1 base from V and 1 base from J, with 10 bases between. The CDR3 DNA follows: TGTGCCAGCAGTTACTTTAACGGTCGGAACACTGAAGCTTTCTTT. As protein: CASSYFNGRNTEAFF.

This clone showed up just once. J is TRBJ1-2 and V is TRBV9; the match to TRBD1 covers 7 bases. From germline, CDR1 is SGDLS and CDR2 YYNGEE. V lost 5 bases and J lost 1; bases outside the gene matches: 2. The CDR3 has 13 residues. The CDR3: CASRRDSNYGYTF. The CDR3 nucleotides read TGTGCCAGCAGACGGGACAGTAACTATGGCTACACCTTC.

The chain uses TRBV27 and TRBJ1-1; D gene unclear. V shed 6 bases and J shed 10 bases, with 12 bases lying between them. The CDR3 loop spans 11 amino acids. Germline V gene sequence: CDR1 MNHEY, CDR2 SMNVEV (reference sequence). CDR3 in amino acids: CASRKHLRAFF. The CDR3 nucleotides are TGTGCCAGCAGGAAACACCTCCGAGCTTTCTTT.

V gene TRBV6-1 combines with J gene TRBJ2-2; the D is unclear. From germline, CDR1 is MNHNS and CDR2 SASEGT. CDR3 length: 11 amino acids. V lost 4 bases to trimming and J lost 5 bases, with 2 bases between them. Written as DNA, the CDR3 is TGTGCCAGCAGTGCTACCGGGGAGCTGTTTTTT. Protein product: CASSATGELFF.

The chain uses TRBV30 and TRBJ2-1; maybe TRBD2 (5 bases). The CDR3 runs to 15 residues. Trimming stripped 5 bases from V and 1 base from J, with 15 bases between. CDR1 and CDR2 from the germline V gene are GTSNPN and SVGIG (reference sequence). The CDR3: CAWFPSRGSYNEQFF. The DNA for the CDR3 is TGTGCCTGGTTCCCCTCTAGAGGGTCCTACAATGAGCAGTTCTTC.

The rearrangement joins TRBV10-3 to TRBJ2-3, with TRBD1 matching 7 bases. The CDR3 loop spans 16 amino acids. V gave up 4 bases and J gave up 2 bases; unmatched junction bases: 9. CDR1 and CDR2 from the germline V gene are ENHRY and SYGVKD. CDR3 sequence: CAISGGQTSLTDTQYF. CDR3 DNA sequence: TGTGCCATCAGTGGGGGACAGACGTCCCTCACAGATACGCAGTATTTT.

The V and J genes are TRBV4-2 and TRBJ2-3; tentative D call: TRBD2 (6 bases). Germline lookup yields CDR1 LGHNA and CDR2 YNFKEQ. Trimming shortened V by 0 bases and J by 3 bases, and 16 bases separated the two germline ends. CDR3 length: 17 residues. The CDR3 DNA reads TGTGCCAGCAGCCAAGATCGCGCCCCCGGAGGGACAGATACGCAGTATTTT. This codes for CASSQDRAPGGTDTQYF.

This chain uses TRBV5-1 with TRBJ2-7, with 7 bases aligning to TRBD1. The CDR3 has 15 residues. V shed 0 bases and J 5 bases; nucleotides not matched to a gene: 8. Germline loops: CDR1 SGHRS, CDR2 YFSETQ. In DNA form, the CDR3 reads TGCGCCAGCAGCTTGGCCTCAGGGGGTAAAGACGAGCAGTACTTC. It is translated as CASSLASGGKDEQYF.

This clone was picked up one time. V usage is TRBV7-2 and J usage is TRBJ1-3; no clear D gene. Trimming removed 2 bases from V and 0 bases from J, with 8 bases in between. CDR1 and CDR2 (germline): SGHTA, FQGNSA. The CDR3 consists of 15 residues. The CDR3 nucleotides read TGTGCCAGCAGCTTATCACGGAGCTCTGGAAACACCATATATTTT. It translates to CASSLSRSSGNTIYF.

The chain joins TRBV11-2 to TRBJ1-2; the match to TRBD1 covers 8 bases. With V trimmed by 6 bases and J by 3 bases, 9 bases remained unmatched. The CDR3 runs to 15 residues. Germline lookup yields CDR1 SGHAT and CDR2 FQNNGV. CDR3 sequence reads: CASRSPGGSHYGYTF. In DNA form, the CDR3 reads TGTGCCAGCAGAAGTCCAGGGGGCAGTCACTATGGCTACACCTTC.

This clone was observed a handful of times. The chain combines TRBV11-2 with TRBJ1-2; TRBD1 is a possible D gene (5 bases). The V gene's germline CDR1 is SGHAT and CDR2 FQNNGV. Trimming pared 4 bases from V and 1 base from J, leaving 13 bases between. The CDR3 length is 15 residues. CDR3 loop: CASSSEPGINYGYTF. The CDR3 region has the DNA TGTGCCAGCAGCTCCGAACCAGGGATTAACTATGGCTACACCTTC.

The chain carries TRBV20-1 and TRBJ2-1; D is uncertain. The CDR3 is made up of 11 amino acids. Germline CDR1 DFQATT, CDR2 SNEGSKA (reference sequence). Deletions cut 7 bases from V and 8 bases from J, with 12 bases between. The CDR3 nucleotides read TGCAGTGTAATAGATACCGATGAGCAGTTCTTC. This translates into CSVIDTDEQFF.

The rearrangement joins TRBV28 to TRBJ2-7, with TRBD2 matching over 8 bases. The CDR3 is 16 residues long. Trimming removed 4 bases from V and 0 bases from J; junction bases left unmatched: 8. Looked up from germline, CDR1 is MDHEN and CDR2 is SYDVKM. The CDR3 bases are TGTGCCAGCAGTTCCCTGACTAGCGTCTACTCCTACGAGCAGTACTTC. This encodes CASSSLTSVYSYEQYF. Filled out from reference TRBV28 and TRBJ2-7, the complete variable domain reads DVKVTQSSRYLVKRTGEKVFLECVQDMDHENMFWYRQDPGLGLRLIYFSYDVKMKEKGDIPEGYSVSREKKERFSLILESASTNQTSMYLCASSSLTSVYSYEQYFGPGTRLTVT.

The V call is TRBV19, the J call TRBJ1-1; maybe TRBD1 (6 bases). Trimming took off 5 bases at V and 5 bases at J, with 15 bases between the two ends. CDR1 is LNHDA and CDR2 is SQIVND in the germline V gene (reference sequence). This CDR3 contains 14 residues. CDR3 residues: CASSLQGSSTEAFF. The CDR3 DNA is TGTGCCAGTAGTTTACAGGGTTCCTCAACTGAAGCTTTCTTT.

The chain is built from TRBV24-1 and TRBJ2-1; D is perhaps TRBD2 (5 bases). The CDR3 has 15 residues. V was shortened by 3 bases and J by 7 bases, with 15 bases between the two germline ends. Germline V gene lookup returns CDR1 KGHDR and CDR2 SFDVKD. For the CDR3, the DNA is TGTGCCACCAGTGATGGACGAGGGTCTGGGAATGAGCAGTTCTTC. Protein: CATSDGRGSGNEQFF.

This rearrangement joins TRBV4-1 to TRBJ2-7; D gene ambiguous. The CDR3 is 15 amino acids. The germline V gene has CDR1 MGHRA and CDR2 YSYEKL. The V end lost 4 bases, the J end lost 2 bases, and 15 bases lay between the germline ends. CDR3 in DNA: TGCGCCAGCAGCCCCATGAGAAGCGTAGCCTACGAGCAGTACTTC. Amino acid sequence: CASSPMRSVAYEQYF.